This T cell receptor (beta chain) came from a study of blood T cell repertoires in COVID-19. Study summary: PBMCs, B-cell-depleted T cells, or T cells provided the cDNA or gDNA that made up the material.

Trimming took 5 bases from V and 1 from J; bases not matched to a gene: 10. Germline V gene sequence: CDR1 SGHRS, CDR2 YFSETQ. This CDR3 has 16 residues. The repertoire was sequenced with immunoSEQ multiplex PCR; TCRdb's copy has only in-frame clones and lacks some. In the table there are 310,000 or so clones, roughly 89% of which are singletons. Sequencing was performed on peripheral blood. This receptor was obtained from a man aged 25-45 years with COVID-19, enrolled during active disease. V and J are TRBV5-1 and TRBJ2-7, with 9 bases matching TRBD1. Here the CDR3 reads CASRSYRGQGSYEQYF. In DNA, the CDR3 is TGCGCCAGCAGATCCTATAGGGGACAGGGTTCCTACGAGCAGTACTTC.